The entry that follows covers one TCR beta chain sequence. The data were taken from a study of CD8 T cells in Susac syndrome. CDR3 length equals 13 residues. Germline CDR1 is MDHEN and CDR2 is SYDVKM. Trimming cost V 2 bases and J 7 bases, with 11 bases left between them. Random-hexamer reverse transcription was applied to roughly 0.5 to 1 ug RNA. TCRdb analysed the immunoSEQ multiplex PCR reads with MiXCR anew, one entry per CDR3 protein. Of 150,000 to 200,000 distinct CDR3 sequences listed, around 93% are singletons. This receptor was obtained from a human donor with Susac syndrome. Sequenced material: CD8+ T cells from PBMCs. V gene TRBV28 combines with J gene TRBJ1-2; tentative D call: TRBD1 (5 bases). The CDR3 nucleotides are TGTGCCAGCAGTTTAAGTCCAGGGTCTGGCTACACCTTC. It encodes CASSLSPGSGYTF.